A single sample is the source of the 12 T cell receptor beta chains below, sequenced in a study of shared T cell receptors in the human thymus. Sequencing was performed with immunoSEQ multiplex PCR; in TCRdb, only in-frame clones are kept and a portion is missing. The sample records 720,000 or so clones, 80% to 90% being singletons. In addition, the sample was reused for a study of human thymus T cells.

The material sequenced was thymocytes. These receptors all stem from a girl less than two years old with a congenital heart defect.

CDR3 sequence: CASSLDRQGGNTEAFF. The CDR3 DNA sequence: TGTGCCAGCAGCTTGGACCGACAGGGGGGTAACACTGAAGCTTTCTTT. The chain combines TRBV5-6 with TRBJ1-1, with TRBD1 matching over 9 bases. This CDR3 region has 16 residues. Germline loops: CDR1 SGHDT, CDR2 YYEEEE. Trimming took 0 bases from V and 2 from J; bases not matched to a gene: 5.

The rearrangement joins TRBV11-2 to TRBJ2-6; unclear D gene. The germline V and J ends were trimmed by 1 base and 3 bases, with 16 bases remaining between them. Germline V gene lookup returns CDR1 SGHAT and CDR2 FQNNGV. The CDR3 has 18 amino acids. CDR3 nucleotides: TGTGCCAGCAGCTTAGTTATAGCTAGGCCTTTTGGGGCCAACGTCCTGACTTTC. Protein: CASSLVIARPFGANVLTF.

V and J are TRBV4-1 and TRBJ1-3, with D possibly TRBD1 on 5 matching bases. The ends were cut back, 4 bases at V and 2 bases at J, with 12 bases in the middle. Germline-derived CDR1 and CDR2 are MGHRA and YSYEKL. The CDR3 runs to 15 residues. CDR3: CASSRKTEPGNTIYF. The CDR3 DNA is TGCGCCAGCAGCCGTAAGACAGAGCCTGGAAACACCATATATTTT.

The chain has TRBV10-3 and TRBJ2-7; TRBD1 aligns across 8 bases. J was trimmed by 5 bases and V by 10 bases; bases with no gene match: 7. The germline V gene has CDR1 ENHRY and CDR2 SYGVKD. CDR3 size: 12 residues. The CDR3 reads CATDRGRDEQYF. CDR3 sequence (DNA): TGTGCCACAGACAGGGGCCGGGACGAGCAGTACTTC.

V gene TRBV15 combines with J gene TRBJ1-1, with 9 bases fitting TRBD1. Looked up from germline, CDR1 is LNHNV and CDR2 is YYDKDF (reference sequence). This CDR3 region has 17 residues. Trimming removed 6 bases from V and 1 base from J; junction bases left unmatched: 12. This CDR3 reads CATRRSRQGGKNTEAFF. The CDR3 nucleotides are TGTGCCACCAGGAGAAGCAGACAGGGGGGGAAGAACACTGAAGCTTTCTTT. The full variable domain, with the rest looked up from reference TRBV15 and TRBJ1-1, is DAMVIQNPRYQVTQFGKPVTLSCSQTLNHNVMYWYQQKSSQAPKLLFHYYDKDFNNEADTPDNFQSRRPNTSFCFLDIRSPGLGDTAMYLCATRRSRQGGKNTEAFFGQGTRLTVV.

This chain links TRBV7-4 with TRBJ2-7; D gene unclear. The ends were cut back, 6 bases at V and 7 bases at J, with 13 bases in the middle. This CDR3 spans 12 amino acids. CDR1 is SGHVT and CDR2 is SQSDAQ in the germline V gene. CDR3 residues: CASRPARWEQYF. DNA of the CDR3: TGTGCCAGCAGGCCCGCTCGGTGGGAGCAGTACTTC.

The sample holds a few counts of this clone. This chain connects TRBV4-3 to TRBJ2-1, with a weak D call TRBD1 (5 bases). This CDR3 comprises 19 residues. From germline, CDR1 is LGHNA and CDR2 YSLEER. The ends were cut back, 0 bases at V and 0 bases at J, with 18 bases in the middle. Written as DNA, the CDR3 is TGCGCCAGCAGCCAAGATCGGACGGGCAGGGATCGCTCCTACAATGAGCAGTTCTTC. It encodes CASSQDRTGRDRSYNEQFF.

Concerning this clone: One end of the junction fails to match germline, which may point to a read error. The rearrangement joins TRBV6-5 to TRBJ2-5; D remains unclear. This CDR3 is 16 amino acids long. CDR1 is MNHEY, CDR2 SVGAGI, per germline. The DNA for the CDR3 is TGTGCCAGCAGTTACTCTGTACCTGGGCTGGAAGAAACCCAGTACTTC. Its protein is CASSYSVPGLEETQYF.

CDR3 residues: CASSPGGMYQETQYF. The CDR3 DNA sequence: TGTGCCAGCTCACCCGGGGGTATGTACCAAGAGACCCAGTACTTC. The chain has TRBV18 and TRBJ2-5, with D possibly being TRBD2 (6 bases). Germline CDR1 reads KGHSH; CDR2 reads LQKENI. The CDR3 is 15 residues long. V shed 3 bases and J shed 0 bases, with 11 bases lying between them.

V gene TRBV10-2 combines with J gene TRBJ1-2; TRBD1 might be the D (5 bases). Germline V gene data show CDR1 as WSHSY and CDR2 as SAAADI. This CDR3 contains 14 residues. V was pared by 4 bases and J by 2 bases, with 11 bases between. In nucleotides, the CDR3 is TGCGCCAGCAGTGGAGGCAGGGAAAACTATGGCTACACCTTC. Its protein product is CASSGGRENYGYTF.

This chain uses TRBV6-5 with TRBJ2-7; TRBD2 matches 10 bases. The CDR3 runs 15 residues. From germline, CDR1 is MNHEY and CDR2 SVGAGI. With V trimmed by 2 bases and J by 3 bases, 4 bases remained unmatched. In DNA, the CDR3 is TGTGCCAGCAGTTACGGTAGCGGGGGGTTCTACGAGCAGTACTTC. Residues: CASSYGSGGFYEQYF.

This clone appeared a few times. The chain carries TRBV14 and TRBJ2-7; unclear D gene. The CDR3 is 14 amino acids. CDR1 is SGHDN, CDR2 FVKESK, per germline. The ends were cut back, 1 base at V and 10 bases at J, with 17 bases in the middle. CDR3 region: CASSQVSTKLTQYF. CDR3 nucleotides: TGTGCCAGCAGCCAAGTATCGACCAAACTAACCCAGTACTTC.